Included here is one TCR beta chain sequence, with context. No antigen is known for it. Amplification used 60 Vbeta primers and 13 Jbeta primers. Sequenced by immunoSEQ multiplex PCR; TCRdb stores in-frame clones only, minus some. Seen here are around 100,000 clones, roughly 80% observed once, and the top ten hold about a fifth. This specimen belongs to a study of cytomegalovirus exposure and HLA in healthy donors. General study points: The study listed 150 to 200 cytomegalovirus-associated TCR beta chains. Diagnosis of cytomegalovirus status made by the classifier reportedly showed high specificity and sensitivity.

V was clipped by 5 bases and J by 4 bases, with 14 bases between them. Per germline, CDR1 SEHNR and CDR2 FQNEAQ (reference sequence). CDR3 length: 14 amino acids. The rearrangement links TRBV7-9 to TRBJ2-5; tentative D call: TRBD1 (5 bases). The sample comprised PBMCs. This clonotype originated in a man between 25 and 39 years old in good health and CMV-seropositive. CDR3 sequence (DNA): TGTGCCAGCAGCCCTACCGGAAGGGGAGAGACCCAGTACTTC. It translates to CASSPTGRGETQYF. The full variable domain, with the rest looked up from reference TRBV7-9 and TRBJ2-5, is DTGVSQNPRHKITKRGQNVTFRCDPISEHNRLYWYRQTLGQGPEFLTYFQNEAQLEKSRLLSDRFSAERPKGSFSTLEIQRTEQGDSAMYLCASSPTGRGETQYFGPGTRLLVL.